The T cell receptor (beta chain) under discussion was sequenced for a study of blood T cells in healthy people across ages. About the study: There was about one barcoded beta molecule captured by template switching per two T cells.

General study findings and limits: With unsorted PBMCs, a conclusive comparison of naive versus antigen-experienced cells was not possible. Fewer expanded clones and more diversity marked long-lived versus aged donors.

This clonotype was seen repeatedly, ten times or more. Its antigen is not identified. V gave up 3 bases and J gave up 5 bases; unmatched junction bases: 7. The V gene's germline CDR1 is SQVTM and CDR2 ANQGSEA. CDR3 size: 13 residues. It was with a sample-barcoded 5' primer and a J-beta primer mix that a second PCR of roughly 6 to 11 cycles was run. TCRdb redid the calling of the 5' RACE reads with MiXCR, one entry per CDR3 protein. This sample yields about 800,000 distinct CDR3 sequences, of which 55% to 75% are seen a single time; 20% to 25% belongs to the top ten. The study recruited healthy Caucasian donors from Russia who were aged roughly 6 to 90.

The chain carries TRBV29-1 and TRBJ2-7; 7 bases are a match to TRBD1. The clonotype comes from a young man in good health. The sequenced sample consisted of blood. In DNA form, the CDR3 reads TGCAGCGTTGATGTAGGGGGCGTCAACGAGCAGTACTTC. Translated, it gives CSVDVGGVNEQYF.